This T cell receptor (beta chain) was recovered during a study of blood T cell repertoires in COVID-19. Study-wide context: The United States, Italy and Spain provided the acute and convalescent COVID-19 samples. PBMCs, B-cell-depleted T cells, or T cells provided the cDNA or gDNA that made up the material.

Germline CDR1 KGHSH, CDR2 LQKENI. Trimming stripped 3 bases from V and 2 bases from J, with 11 bases between. CDR3 length: 15 residues. TCRdb's copy holds only in-frame clones and misses some; the assay was immunoSEQ multiplex PCR. The data show over 200,000 clones, around 86% seen once. This receptor was obtained from a man older than 75 with acute or convalescent COVID-19. This chain joins TRBV18 and TRBJ2-1; maybe TRBD2 (6 bases). The sample taken for sequencing was peripheral blood. CDR3 residues: CASSPGGGAYNEQFF. The DNA for the CDR3 is TGTGCCAGCTCACCGGGGGGTGGCGCCTACAATGAGCAGTTCTTC.